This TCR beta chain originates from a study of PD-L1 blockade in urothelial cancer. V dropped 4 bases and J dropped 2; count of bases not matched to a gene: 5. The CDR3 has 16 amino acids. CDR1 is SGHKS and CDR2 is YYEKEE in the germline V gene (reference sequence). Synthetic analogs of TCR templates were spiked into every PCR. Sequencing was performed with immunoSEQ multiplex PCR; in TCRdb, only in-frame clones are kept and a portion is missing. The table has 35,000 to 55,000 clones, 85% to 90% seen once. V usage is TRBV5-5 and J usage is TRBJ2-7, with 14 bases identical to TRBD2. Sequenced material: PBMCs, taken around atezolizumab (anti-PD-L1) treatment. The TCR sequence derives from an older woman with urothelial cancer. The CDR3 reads CASSPGLAGVAYEQYF. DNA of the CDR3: TGTGCCAGCAGCCCGGGACTAGCGGGAGTCGCCTACGAGCAGTACTTC.